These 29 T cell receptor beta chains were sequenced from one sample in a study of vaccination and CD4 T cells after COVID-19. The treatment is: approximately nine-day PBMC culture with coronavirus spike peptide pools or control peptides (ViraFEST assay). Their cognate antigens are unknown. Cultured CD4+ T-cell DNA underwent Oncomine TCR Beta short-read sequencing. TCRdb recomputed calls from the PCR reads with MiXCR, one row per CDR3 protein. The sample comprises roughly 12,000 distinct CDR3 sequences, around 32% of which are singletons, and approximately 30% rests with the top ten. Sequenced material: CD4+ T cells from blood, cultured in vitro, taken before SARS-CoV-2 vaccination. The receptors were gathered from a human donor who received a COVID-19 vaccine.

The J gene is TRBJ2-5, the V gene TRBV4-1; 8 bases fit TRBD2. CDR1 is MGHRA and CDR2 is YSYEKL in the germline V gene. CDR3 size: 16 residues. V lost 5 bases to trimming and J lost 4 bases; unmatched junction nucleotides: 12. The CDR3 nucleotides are TGCGCCAGCAGCACCCCTCGGGTAGCGGGGCGAGAGACCCAGTACTTC. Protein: CASSTPRVAGRETQYF.

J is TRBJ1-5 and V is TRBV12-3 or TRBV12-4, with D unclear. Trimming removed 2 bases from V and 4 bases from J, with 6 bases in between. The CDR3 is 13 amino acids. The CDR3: CASSLYRNQPQHF. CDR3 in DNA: TGTGCCAGCAGTTTATACAGAAATCAGCCCCAGCATTTT.

CDR3 DNA sequence: TGTGCCAGCAGTGAAGGTGTGACTAGACAAGAGACCCAGTACTTC. Translating gives CASSEGVTRQETQYF. The chain recombines TRBV2 with TRBJ2-5; tentatively, D is TRBD2 (6 bases). The germline V gene has CDR1 SNHLY and CDR2 FYNNEI. The length of the CDR3 is 15 residues. V lost 1 base to trimming and J lost 2 bases, with 11 bases between them.

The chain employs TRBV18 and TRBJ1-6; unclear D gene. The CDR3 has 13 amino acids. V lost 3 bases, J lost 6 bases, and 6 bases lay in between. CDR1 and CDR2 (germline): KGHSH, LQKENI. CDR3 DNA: TGTGCCAGCTCACCGAGCATTAATTCACCCCTCCACTTT. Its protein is CASSPSINSPLHF. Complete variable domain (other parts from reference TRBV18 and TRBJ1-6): NAGVMQNPRHLVRRRGQEARLRCSPMKGHSHVYWYRQLPEEGLKFMVYLQKENIIDESGMPKERFSAEFPKEGPSILRIQQVVRGDSAAYFCASSPSINSPLHFGNGTRLTVT.

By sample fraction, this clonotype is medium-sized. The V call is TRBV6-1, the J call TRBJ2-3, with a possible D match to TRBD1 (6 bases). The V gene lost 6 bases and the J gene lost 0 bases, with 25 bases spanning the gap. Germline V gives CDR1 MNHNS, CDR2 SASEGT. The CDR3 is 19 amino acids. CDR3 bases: TGTGCCAGCAGCCCGGTAAAATACAGGGCTAGCCGTAGCACAGATACGCAGTATTTT. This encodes CASSPVKYRASRSTDTQYF.

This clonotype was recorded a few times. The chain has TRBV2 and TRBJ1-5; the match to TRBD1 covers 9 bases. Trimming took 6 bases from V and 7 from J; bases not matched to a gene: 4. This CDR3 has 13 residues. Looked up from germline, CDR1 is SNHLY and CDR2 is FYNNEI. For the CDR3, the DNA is TGTGCCAGCAGAGAGGACAGGGGACAGCCCCAGCATTTT. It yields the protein CASREDRGQPQHF.

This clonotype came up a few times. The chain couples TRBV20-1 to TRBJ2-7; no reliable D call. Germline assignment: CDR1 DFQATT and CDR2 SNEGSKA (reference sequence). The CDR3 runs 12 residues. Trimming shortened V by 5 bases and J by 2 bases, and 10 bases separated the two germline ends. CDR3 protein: CSAYGPTYEQYF. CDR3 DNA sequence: TGCAGTGCTTATGGTCCAACCTACGAGCAGTACTTC.

CDR3 sequence: CASSDESSGGPPGTDTQYF. In DNA, the CDR3 is TGTGCCAGCAGTGACGAGAGTAGCGGGGGCCCCCCGGGCACAGATACGCAGTATTTT. The rearrangement joins TRBV2 to TRBJ2-3; the match to TRBD2 covers 9 bases. Germline trimming cut 3 bases from V and 1 base from J; bases unmatched to any gene: 14. CDR3 length: 19 residues. The germline V gene encodes CDR1 SNHLY and CDR2 FYNNEI. The full variable domain, completed using reference TRBV2 and TRBJ2-3, is EPEVTQTPSHQVTQMGQEVILRCVPISNHLYFYWYRQILGQKVEFLVSFYNNEISEKSEIFDDQFSVERPDGSNFTLKIRSTKLEDSAMYFCASSDESSGGPPGTDTQYFGPGTRLTVL.

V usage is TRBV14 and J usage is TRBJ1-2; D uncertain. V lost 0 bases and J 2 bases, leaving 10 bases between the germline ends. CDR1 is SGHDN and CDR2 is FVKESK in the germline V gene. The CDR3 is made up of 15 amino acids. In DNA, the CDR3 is TGTGCCAGCAGCCAAGATCCAACCCCAAACTATGGCTACACCTTC. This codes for CASSQDPTPNYGYTF.

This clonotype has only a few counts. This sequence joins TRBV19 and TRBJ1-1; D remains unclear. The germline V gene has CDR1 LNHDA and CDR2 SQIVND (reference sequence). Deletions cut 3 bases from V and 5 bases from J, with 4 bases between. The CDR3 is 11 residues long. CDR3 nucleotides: TGTGCCAGTAGTATTGATACTGAAGCTTTCTTT. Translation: CASSIDTEAFF.

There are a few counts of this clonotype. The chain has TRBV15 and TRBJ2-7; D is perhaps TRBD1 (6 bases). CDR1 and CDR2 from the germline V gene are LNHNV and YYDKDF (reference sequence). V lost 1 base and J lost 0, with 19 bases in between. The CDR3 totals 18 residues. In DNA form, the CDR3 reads TGTGCCACCAGCAGAGGATCCCGGGAAACAGGGAACTCCTACGAGCAGTACTTC. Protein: CATSRGSRETGNSYEQYF.

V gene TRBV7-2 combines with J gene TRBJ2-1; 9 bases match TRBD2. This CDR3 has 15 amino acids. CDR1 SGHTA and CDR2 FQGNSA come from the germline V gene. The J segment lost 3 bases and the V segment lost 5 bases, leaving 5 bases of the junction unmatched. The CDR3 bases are TGTGCCAGCAGCCCGCGGGGGGGCCGCTACAATGAGCAGTTCTTC. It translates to CASSPRGGRYNEQFF.

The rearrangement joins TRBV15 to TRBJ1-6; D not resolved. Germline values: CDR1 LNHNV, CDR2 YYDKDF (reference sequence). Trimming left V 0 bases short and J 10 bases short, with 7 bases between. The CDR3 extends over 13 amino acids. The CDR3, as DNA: TGTGCCACCAGCAGAGAAAGGGAATCACCCCTCCACTTT. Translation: CATSRERESPLHF.

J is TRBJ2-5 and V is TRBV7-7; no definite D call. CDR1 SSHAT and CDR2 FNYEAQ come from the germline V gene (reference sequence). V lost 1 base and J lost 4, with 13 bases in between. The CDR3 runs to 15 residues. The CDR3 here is CASSLVASTGETQYF. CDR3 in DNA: TGTGCCAGCAGCTTAGTGGCCTCCACGGGAGAGACCCAGTACTTC.

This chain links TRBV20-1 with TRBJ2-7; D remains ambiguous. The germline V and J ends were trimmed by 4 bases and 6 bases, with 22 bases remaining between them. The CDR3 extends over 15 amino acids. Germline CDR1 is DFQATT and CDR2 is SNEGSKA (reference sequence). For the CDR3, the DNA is TGCAGTGCTATATCCTCACCGGCCTTTCATTCCGAGCAGTACTTC. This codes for CSAISSPAFHSEQYF.

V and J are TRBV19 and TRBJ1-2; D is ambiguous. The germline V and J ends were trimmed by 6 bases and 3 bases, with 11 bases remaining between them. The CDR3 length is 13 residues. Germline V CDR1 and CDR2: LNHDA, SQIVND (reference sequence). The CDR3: CASSRGRDYGYTF. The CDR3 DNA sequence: TGTGCCAGTAGCCGCGGACGGGACTATGGCTACACCTTC.

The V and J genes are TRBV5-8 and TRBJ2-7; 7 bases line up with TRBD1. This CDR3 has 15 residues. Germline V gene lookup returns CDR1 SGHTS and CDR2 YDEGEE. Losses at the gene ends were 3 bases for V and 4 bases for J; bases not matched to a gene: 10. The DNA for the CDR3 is TGTGCCAGCAGCTATGATGGACAGGCTACTTACGAGCAGTACTTC. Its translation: CASSYDGQATYEQYF.

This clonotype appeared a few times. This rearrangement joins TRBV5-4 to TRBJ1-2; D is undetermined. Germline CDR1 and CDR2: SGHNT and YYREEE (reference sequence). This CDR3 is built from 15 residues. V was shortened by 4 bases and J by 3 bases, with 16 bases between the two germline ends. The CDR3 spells CASSLDLGRDYGYTF. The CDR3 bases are TGTGCCAGCAGCCTTGATTTAGGGAGGGACTATGGCTACACCTTC.

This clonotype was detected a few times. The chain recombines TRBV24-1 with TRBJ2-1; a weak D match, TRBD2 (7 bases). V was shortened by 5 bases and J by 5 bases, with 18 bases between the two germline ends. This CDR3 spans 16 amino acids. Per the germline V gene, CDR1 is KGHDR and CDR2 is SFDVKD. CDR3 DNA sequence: TGTGCCACCAGTGTGGGGGGGAGGGGGATTGACAATGAGCAGTTCTTC. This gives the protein CATSVGGRGIDNEQFF.

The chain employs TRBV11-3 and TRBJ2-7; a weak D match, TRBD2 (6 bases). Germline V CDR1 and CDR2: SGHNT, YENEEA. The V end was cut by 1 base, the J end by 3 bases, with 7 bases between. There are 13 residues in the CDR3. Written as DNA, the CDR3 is TGTGCCAGCAGCTTAGCGGGGGACTACGAGCAGTACTTC. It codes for CASSLAGDYEQYF. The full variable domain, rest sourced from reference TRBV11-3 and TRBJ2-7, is EAGVVQSPRYKIIEKKQPVAFWCNPISGHNTLYWYLQNLGQGPELLIRYENEEAVDDSQLPKDRFSAERLKGVDSTLKIQPAELGDSAVYLCASSLAGDYEQYFGPGTRLTVT.

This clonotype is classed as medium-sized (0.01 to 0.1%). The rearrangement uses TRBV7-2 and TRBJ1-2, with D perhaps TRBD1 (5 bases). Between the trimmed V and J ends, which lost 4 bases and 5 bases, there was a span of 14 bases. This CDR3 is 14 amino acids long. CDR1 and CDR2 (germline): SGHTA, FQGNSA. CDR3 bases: TGTGCCAGCAGCTCCCCCCAGGGTCTATATGGCTACACCTTC. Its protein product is CASSSPQGLYGYTF.

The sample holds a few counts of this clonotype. This chain's CDR3 is CSARAHRGAGDEAFF. The DNA of the CDR3 is TGCAGTGCTAGAGCACATCGCGGGGCAGGCGACGAAGCTTTCTTT. The chain has TRBV20-1 and TRBJ1-1; TRBD1 might be the D (5 bases). CDR1 DFQATT and CDR2 SNEGSKA come from the germline V gene (reference sequence). The CDR3 runs 15 residues. V was cut by 1 base and J by 8 bases, with 20 bases left in between.

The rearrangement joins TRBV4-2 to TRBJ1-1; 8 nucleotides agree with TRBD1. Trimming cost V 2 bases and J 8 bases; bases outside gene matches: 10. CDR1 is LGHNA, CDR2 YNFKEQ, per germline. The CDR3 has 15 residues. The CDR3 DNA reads TGTGCCAGCAGCCAACTGGACAGGGACAAGGAAGAAGCTTTCTTT. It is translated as CASSQLDRDKEEAFF.

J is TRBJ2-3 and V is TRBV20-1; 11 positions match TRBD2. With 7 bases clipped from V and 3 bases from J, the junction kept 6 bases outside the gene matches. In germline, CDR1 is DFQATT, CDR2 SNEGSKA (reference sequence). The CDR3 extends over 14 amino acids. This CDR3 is CSVISGGATDTQYF. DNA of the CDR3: TGCAGTGTAATTAGCGGGGGGGCTACAGATACGCAGTATTTT.

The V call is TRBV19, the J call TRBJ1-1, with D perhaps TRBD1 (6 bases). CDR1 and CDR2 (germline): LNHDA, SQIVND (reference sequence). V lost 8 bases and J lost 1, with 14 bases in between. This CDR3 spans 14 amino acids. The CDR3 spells CASQPDRKNTEAFF. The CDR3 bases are TGTGCCAGTCAGCCCGACAGGAAGAACACTGAAGCTTTCTTT.

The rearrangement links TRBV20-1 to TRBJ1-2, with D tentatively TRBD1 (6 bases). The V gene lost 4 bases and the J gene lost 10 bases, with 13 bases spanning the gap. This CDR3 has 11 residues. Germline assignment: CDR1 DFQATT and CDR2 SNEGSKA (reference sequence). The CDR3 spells CSAIRGPVYTF. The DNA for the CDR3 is TGCAGTGCTATACGGGGGCCCGTCTACACCTTC.

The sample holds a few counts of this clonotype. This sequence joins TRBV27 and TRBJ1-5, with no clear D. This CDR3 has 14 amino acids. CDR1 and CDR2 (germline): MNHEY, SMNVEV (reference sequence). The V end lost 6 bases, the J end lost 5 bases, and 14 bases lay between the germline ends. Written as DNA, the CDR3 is TGTGCCAGCAGGCCGCGGGGAAGGGATCAGCCCCAGCATTTT. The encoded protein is CASRPRGRDQPQHF.

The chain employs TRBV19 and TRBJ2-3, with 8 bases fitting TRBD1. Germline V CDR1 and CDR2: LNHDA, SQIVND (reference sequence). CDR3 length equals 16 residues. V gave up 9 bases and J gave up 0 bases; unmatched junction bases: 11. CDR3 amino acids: CASTRFGTGSTDTQYF. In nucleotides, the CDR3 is TGTGCCAGCACTCGATTCGGGACAGGCAGCACAGATACGCAGTATTTT.

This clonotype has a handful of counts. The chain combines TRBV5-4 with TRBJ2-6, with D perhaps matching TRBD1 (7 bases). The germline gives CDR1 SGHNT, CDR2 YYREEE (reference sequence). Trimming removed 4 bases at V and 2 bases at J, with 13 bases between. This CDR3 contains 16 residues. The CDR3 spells CASSPQGGAGANVLTF. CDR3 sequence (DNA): TGTGCCAGCAGCCCCCAGGGGGGTGCTGGGGCCAACGTCCTGACTTTC.